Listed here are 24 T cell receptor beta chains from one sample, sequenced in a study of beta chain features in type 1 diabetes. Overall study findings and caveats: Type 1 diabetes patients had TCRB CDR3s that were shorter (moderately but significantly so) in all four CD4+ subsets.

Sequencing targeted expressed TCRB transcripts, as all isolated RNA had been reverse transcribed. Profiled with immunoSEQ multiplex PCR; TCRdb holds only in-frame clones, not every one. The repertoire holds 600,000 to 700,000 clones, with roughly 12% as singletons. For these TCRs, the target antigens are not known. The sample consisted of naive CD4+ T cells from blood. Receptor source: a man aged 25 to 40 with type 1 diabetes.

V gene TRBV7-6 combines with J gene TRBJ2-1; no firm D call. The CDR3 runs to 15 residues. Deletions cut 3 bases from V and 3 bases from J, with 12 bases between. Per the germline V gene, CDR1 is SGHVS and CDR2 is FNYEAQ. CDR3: CASSLVETNYNEQFF. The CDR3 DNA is TGTGCCAGCAGCTTGGTGGAAACTAACTACAATGAGCAGTTCTTC. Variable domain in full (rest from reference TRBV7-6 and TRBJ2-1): GAGVSQSPRYKVTKRGQDVALRCDPISGHVSLYWYRQALGQGPEFLTYFNYEAQQDKSGLPNDRFSAERPEGSISTLTIQRTEQRDSAMYRCASSLVETNYNEQFFGPGTRLTVL.

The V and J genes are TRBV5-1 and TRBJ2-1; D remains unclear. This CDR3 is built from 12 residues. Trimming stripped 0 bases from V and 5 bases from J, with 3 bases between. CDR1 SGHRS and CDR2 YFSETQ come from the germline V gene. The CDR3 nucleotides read TGCGCCAGCAGCTTGGGCAACAATGAGCAGTTCTTC. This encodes CASSLGNNEQFF.

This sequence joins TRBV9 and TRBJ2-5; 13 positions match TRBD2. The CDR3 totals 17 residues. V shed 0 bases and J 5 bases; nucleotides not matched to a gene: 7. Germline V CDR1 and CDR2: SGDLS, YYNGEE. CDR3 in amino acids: CASSVGPTGLAGETQYF. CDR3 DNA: TGTGCCAGCAGCGTAGGGCCGACGGGACTAGCGGGGGAGACCCAGTACTTC. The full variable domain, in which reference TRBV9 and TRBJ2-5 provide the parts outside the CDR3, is DSGVTQTPKHLITATGQRVTLRCSPRSGDLSVYWYQQSLDQGLQFLIQYYNGEERAKGNILERFSAQQFPDLHSELNLSSLELGDSALYFCASSVGPTGLAGETQYFGPGTRLLVL.

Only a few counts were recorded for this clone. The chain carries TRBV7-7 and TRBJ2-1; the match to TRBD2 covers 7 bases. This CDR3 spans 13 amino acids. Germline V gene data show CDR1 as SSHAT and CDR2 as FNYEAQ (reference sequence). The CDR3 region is CASGEGRYNEQFF. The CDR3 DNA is TGTGCTTCGGGGGAGGGGAGGTACAATGAGCAGTTCTTC.

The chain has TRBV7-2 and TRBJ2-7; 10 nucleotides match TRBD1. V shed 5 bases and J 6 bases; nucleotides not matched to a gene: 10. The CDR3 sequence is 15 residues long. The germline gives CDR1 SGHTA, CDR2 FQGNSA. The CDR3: CASSLTPGQGSEQYF. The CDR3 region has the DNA TGTGCCAGCAGCCTCACGCCGGGACAGGGGTCCGAGCAGTACTTC.

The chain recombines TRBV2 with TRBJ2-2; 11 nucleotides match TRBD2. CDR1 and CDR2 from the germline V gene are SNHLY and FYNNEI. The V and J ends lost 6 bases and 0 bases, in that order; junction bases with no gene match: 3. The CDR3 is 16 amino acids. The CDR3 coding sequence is TGTGCCAGCAGCTTGACTAGCGGGGCGAACACCGGGGAGCTGTTTTTT. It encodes CASSLTSGANTGELFF. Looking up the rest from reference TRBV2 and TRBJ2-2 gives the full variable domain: EPEVTQTPSHQVTQMGQEVILRCVPISNHLYFYWYRQILGQKVEFLVSFYNNEISEKSEIFDDQFSVERPDGSNFTLKIRSTKLEDSAMYFCASSLTSGANTGELFFGEGSRLTVL.

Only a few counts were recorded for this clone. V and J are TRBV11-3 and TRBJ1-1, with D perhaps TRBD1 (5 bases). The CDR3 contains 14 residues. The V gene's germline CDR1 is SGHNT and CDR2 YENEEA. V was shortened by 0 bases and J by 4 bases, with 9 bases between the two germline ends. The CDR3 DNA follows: TGTGCCAGCAGCTTAGATACGGGACCCACTGAAGCTTTCTTT. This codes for CASSLDTGPTEAFF.

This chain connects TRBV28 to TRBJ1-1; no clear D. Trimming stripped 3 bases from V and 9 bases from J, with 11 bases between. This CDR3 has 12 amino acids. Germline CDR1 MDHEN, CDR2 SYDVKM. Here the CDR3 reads CASSFERQKAFF. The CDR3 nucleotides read TGTGCCAGCAGTTTCGAAAGGCAAAAAGCTTTCTTT. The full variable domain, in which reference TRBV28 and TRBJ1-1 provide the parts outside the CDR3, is DVKVTQSSRYLVKRTGEKVFLECVQDMDHENMFWYRQDPGLGLRLIYFSYDVKMKEKGDIPEGYSVSREKKERFSLILESASTNQTSMYLCASSFERQKAFFGQGTRLTVV.

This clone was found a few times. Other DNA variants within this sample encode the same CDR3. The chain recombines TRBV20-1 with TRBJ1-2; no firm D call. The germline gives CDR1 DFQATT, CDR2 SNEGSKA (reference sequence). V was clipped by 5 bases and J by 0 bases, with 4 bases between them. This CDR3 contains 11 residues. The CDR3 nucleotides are TGCAGTGCTCGGCCTAACTATGGCTACACCTTC. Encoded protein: CSARPNYGYTF.

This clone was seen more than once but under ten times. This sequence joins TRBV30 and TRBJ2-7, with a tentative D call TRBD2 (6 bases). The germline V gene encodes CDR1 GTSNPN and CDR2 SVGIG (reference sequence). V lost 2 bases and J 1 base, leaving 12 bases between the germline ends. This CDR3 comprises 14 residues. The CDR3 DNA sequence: TGTGCCTGGAGTAATCCCCGGGGGTCCTACGAGCAGTACTTC. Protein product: CAWSNPRGSYEQYF.

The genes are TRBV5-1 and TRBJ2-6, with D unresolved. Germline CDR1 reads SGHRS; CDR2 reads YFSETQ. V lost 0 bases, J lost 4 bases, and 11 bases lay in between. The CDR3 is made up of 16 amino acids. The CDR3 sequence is CASSLAGSPGANVLTF. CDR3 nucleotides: TGCGCCAGCAGCTTGGCCGGGTCTCCGGGGGCCAACGTCCTGACTTTC.

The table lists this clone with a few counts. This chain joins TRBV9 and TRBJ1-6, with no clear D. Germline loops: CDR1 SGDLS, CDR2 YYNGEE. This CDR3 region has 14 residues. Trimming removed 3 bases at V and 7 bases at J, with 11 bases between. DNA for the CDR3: TGTGCCAGCAGCGCGAATCCCTCCAATTCACCCCTCCACTTT. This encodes CASSANPSNSPLHF.

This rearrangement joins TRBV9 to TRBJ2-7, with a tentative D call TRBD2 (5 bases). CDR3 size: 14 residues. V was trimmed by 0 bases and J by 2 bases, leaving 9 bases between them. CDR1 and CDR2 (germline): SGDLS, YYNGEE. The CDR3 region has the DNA TGTGCCAGCAGCGTAGATCTCGGGACCTACGAGCAGTACTTC. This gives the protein CASSVDLGTYEQYF.

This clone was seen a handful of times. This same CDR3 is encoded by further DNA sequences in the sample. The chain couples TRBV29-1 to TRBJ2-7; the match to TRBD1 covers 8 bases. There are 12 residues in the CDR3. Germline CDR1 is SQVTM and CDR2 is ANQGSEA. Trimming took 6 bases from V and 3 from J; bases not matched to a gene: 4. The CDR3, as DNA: TGCAGCGTCGGTACAGGGGGCTACGAGCAGTACTTC. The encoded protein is CSVGTGGYEQYF.

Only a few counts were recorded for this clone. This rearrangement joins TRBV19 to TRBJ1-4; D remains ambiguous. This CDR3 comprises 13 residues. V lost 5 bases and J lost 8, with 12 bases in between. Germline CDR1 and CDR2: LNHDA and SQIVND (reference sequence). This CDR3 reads CASSWARGEKLFF. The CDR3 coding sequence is TGTGCCAGTAGTTGGGCTCGTGGCGAAAAACTGTTTTTT.

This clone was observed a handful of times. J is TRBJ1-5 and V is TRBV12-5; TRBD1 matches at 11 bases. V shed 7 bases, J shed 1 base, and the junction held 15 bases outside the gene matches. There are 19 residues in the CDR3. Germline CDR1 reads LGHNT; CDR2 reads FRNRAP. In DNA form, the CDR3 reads TGTGCTAGTGCCAAAAGCCGGGACAGGGGGAGAGGGAGCAATCAGCCCCAGCATTTT. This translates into CASAKSRDRGRGSNQPQHF. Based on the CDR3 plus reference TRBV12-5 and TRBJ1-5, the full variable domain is DARVTQTPRHKVTEMGQEVTMRCQPILGHNTVFWYRQTMMQGLELLAYFRNRAPLDDSGMPKDRFSAEMPDATLATLKIQPSEPRDSAVYFCASAKSRDRGRGSNQPQHFGDGTRLSIL.

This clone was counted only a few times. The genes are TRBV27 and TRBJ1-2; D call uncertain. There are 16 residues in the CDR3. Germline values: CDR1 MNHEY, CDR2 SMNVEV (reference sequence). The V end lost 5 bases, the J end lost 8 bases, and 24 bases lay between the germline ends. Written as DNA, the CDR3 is TGTGCCAGCAGTGACGCGTCAAGGAATTGGGGAGGCGGCTACACCTTC. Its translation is CASSDASRNWGGGYTF.

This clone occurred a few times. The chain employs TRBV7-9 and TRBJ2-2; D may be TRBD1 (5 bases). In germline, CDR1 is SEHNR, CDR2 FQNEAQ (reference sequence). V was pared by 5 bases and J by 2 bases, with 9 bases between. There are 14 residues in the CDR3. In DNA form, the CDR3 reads TGTGCCAGCAGCCCAGGGATCAACACCGGGGAGCTGTTTTTT. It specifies CASSPGINTGELFF.

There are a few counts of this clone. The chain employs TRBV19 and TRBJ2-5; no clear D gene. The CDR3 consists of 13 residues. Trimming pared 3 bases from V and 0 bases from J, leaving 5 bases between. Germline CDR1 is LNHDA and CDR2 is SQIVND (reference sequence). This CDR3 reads CASSIQYQETQYF. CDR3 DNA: TGTGCCAGTAGTATCCAGTACCAAGAGACCCAGTACTTC.

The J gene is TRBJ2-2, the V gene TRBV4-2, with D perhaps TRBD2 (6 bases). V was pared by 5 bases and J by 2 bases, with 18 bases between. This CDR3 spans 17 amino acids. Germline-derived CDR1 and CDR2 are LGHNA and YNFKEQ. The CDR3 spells CASSAPPGRTNTGELFF. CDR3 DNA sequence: TGTGCCAGCAGCGCTCCCCCAGGGAGGACTAACACCGGGGAGCTGTTTTTT.

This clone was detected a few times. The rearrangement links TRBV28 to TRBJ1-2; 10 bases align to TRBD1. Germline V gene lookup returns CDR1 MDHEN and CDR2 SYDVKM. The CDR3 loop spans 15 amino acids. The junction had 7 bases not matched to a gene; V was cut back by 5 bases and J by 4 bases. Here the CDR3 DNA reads TGTGCCAGCAGTACCGGACAGGGGGATTTCTATGGCTACACCTTC. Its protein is CASSTGQGDFYGYTF.

The CDR3 protein is CASSRKNTGELFF. CDR3 coding DNA: TGTGCCAGCAGTCGGAAGAACACCGGGGAGCTGTTTTTT. The genes are TRBV6-5 and TRBJ2-2; D remains unclear. Trimming pared 5 bases from V and 1 base from J, leaving 5 bases between. The length of the CDR3 is 13 residues. The V gene's germline CDR1 is MNHEY and CDR2 SVGAGI.

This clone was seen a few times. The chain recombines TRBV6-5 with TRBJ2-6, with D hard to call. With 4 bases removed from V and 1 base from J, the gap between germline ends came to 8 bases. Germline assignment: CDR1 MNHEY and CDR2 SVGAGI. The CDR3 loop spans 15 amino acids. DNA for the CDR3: TGTGCCAGCAGTTTACCAGCTTCTGGGGCCAACGTCCTGACTTTC. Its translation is CASSLPASGANVLTF.

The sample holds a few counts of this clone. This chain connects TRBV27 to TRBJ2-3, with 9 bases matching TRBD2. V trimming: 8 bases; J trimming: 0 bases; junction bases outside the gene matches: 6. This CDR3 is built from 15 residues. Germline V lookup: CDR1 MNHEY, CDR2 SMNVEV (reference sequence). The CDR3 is CASGVAGASTDTQYF. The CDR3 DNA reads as TGTGCCAGCGGAGTAGCGGGGGCCAGCACAGATACGCAGTATTTT.